This TCR beta chain was observed in a study of blood T cell repertoires in COVID-19. Study background: Italy, Spain and the United States were the sources of the convalescent and acute COVID-19 samples. The cDNA or gDNA used as material had been derived from T cells, B-cell-depleted T cells, or PBMCs.

The ends lost 6 bases at V and 8 bases at J; junction bases unmatched: 5. The CDR3 totals 14 residues. Germline CDR1 LGHDT, CDR2 YNNKEL (reference sequence). Study processing details: Estimates of nucleated cell counts were drawn from the amplification of reference gene primers. Libraries were prepared by immunoSEQ multiplex PCR; TCRdb keeps only in-frame clonotypes and omits some of them. The V and J calls and clone size were taken over from that table, and D and trimming were inferred from the DNA. The table shows tens of thousands of clones, with about 79% occurring only once. This clonotype was sampled from a human donor in a cohort sampled during active COVID-19. Input material: peripheral blood. The genes are TRBV3-1 (or the pseudogene TRBV3-2) and TRBJ2-1; 12 bases agree with TRBD2. In nucleotides, the CDR3 is TGTGCCAGCAGACTAGCGGGGGGAGTAGATGAGCAGTTCTTC. Protein product: CASRLAGGVDEQFF.